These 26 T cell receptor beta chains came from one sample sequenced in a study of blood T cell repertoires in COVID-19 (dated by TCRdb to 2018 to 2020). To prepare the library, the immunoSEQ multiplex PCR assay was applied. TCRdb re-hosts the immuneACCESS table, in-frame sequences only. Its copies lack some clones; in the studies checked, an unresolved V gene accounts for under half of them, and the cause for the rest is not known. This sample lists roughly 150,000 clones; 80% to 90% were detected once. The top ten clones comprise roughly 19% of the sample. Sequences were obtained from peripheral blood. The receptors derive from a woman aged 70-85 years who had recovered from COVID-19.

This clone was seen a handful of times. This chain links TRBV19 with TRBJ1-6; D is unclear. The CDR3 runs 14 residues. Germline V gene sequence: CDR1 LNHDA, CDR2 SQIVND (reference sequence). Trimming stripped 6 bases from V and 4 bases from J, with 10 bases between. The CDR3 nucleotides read TGTGCCAGTAGATCGACACTGTATAATTCACCCCTCCACTTT. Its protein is CASRSTLYNSPLHF.

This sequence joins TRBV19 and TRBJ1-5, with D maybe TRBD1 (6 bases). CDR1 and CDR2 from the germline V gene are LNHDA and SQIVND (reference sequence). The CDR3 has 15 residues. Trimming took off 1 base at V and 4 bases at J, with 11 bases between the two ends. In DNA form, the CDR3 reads TGTGCCAGTAGTATAGGCGGGCAGGGGAATCAGCCCCAGCATTTT. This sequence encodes CASSIGGQGNQPQHF.

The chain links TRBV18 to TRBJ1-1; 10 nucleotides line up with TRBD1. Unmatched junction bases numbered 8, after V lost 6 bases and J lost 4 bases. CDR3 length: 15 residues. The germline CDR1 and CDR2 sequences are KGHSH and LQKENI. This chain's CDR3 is CASSYGQGGITEAFF. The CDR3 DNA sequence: TGTGCCAGCTCGTACGGACAGGGGGGAATCACTGAAGCTTTCTTT.

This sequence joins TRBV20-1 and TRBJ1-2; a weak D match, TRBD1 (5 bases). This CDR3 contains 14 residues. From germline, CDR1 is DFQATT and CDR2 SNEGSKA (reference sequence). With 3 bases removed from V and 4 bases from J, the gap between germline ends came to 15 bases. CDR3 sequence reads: CSASEEGRGYGYTF. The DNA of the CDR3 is TGCAGTGCTAGTGAGGAGGGAAGGGGCTATGGCTACACCTTC.

The CDR3 reads CASSVVGTGAQGTQYF. Written as DNA, the CDR3 is TGTGCCAGCAGCGTAGTGGGGACAGGGGCGCAGGGTACGCAGTATTTT. The chain carries TRBV9 and TRBJ2-3; 10 bases are shared with TRBD1. J was trimmed by 8 bases and V by 0 bases; bases with no gene match: 9. Germline CDR1 and CDR2: SGDLS and YYNGEE. The CDR3 sequence is 16 residues long. The whole variable domain, remainder taken from reference TRBV9 and TRBJ2-3, is DSGVTQTPKHLITATGQRVTLRCSPRSGDLSVYWYQQSLDQGLQFLIQYYNGEERAKGNILERFSAQQFPDLHSELNLSSLELGDSALYFCASSVVGTGAQGTQYFGPGTRLTVL.

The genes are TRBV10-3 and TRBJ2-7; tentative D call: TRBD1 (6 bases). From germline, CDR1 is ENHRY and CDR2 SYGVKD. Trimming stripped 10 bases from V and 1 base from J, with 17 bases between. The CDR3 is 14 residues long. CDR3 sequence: CASDGQLLSYEQYF. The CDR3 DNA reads TGTGCCAGCGACGGACAGCTCCTATCCTACGAGCAGTACTTC.

The chain's CDR3 is CASSPRGLESGELFF. CDR3 nucleotide sequence: TGCGCCAGCAGTCCCCGGGGATTGGAGTCCGGGGAGCTGTTTTTT. The rearrangement joins TRBV5-1 to TRBJ2-2, with D tentatively TRBD2 (5 bases). V was cut by 5 bases and J by 6 bases, with 17 bases left in between. The CDR3 covers 15 residues. Germline V gene data show CDR1 as SGHRS and CDR2 as YFSETQ.

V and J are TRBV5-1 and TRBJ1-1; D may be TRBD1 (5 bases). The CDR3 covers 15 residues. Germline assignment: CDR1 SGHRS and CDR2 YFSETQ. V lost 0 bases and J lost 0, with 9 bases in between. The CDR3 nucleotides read TGCGCCAGCAGCTTGGAAGGGGACTTGAACACTGAAGCTTTCTTT. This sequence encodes CASSLEGDLNTEAFF. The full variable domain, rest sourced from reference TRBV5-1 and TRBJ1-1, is KAGVTQTPRYLIKTRGQQVTLSCSPISGHRSVSWYQQTPGQGLQFLFEYFSETQRNKGNFPGRFSGRQFSNSRSEMNVSTLELGDSALYLCASSLEGDLNTEAFFGQGTRLTVV.

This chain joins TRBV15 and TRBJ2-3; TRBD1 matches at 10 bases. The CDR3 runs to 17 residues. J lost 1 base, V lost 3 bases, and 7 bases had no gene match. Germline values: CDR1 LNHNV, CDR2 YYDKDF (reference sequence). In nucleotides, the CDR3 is TGTGCCACCAGCAGGGGAGGGACAGGGGTTCGCACAGATACGCAGTATTTT. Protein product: CATSRGGTGVRTDTQYF.

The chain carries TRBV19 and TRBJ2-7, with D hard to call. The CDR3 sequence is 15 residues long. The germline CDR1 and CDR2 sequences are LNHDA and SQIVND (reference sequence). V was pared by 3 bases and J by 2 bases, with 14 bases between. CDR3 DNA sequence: TGTGCCAGTAGTATCAGCAGTGGGCCACCCTACGAGCAGTACTTC. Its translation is CASSISSGPPYEQYF.

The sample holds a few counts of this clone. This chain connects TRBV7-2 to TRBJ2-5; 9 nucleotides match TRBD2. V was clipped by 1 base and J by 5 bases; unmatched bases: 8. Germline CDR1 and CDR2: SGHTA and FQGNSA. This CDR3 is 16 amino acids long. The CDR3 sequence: CASSLEGSGLAETQYF. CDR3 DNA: TGTGCCAGCAGCTTAGAGGGGTCGGGACTAGCTGAGACCCAGTACTTC.

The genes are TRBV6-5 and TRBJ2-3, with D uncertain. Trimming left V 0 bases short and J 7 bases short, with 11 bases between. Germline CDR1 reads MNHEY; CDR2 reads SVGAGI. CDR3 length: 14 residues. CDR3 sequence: CASSYSGPPYTQYF. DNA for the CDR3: TGTGCCAGCAGTTACTCTGGCCCCCCGTATACGCAGTATTTT.

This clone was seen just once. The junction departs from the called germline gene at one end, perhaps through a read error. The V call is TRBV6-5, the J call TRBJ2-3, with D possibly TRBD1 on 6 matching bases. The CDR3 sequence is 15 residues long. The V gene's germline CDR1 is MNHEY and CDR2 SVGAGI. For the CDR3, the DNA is TGTGCCAGCAGCCTACAGGGCCCGAGCACAGATGCGCAGTATTTT. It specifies CASSLQGPSTDAQYF.

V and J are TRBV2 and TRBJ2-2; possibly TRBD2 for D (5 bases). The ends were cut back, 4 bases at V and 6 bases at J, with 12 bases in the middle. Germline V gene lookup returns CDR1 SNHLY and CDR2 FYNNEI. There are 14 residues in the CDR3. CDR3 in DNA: TGTGCCAGCAGTGTTCGGGGAATGGCCGGGGAGCTGTTTTTT. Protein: CASSVRGMAGELFF.

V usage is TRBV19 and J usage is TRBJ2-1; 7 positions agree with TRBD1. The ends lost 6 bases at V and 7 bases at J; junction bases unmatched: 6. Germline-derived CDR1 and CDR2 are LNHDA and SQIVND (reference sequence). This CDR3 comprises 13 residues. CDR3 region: CASRPTGPNEQFF. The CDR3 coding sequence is TGTGCCAGTAGGCCGACAGGGCCAAATGAGCAGTTCTTC.

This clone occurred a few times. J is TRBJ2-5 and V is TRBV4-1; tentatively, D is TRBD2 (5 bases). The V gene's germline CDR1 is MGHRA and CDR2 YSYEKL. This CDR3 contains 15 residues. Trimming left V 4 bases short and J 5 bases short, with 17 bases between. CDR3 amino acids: CASSPLSGNSETQYF. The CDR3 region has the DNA TGCGCCAGCAGCCCCCTAAGCGGAAACTCCGAGACCCAGTACTTC.

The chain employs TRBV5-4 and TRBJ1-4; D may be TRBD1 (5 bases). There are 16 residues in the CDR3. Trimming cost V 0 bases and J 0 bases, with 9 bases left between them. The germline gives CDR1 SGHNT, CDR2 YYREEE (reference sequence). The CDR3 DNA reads TGTGCCAGCAGCTTGGCTGGGGCCGCAACTAATGAAAAACTGTTTTTT. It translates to CASSLAGAATNEKLFF.

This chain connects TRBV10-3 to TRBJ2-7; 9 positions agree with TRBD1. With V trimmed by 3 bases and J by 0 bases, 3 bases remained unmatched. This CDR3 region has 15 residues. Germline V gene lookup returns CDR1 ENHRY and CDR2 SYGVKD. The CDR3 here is CAISDRDRDSYEQYF. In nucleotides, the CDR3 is TGTGCCATCAGTGACCGGGACAGGGACTCCTACGAGCAGTACTTC.

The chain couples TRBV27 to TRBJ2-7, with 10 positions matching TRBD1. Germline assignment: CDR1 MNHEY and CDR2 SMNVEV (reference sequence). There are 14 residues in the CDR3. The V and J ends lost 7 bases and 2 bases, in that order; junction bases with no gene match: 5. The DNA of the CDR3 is TGTGCCAGCAAAAAGGGACAGGGGCCCTACGAGCAGTACTTC. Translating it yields CASKKGQGPYEQYF.

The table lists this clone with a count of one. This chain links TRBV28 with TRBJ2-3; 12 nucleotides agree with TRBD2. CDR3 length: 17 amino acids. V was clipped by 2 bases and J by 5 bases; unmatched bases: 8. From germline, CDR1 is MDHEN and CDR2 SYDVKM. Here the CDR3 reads CASSLSLAGGPGDTQYF. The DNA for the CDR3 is TGTGCCAGCAGTTTAAGCCTAGCGGGAGGGCCCGGAGATACGCAGTATTTT. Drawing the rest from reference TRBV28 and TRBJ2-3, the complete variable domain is DVKVTQSSRYLVKRTGEKVFLECVQDMDHENMFWYRQDPGLGLRLIYFSYDVKMKEKGDIPEGYSVSREKKERFSLILESASTNQTSMYLCASSLSLAGGPGDTQYFGPGTRLTVL.

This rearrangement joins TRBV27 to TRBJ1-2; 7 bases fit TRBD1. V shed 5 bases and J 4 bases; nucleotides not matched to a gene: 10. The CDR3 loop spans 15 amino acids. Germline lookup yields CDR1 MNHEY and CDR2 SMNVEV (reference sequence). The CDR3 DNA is TGTGCCAGCAGTACCCCAGGGGGAGGCGTCTATGGCTACACCTTC. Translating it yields CASSTPGGGVYGYTF.

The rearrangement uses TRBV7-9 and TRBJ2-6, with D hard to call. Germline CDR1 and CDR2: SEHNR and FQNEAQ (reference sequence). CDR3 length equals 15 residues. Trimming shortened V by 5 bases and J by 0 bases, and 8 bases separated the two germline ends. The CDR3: CASSLQNSGANVLTF. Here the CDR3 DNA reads TGTGCCAGCAGCCTACAGAACTCTGGGGCCAACGTCCTGACTTTC.

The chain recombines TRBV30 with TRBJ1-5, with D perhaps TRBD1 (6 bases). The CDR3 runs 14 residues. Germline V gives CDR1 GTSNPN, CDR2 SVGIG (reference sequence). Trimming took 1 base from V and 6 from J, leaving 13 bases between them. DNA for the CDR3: TGTGCCTGGAGTGGGGGGCAGGGTGGTCAGCCCCAGCATTTT. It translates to CAWSGGQGGQPQHF.

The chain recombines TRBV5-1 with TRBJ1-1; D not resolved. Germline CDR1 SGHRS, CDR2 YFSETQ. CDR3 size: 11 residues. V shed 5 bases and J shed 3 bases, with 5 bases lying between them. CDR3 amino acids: CASSADTEAFF. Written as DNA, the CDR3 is TGCGCCAGCAGTGCGGACACTGAAGCTTTCTTT.

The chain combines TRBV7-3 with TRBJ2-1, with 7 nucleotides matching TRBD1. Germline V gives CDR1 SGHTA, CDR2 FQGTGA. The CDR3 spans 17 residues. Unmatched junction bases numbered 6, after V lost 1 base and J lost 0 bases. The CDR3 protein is CASSLMGQFSSYNEQFF. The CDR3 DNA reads TGTGCCAGCAGCTTAATGGGACAGTTCAGCTCCTACAATGAGCAGTTCTTC.

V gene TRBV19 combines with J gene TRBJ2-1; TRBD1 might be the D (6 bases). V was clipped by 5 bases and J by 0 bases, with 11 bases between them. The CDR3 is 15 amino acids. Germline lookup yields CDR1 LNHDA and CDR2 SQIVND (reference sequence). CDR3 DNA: TGTGCCAGTAGTGTCCTAGGGGGCTCCTACAATGAGCAGTTCTTC. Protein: CASSVLGGSYNEQFF.